This T cell receptor beta chain came from a study of shared clonotypes between healthy human individuals. Study results and caveats: In this cohort, only blood was sampled, and tissue repertoires likely differ.

As concerns this clone: Antigen: not known.

The CDR3 spans 15 residues. Trimming removed 7 bases from V and 6 bases from J; junction bases left unmatched: 8. CDR1 is SNHLY, CDR2 FYNNEI, per germline. The method was immunoSEQ multiplex PCR; TCRdb's version includes in-frame clones alone and lacks a portion of them. The data show hundreds of thousands of clones, around 74% seen once. The genes are TRBV2 and TRBJ2-5; 13 bases line up with TRBD2. Sequencing input: memory CD4+ T cells sorted from blood. Described subset: CD45RA-negative fraction. The source of this sequence is a woman aged 30 to 39 in good health. For the CDR3, the DNA is TGTGCCAGCACCCGGACTAGCGGGAGCAGGCAGACCCAGTACTTC. This codes for CASTRTSGSRQTQYF.